This passage covers 20 T cell receptor beta chains from one sample sequenced in a study of CD8 T cells in Susac syndrome. RNA was extracted with the RNeasy kit, and a quantity of roughly 0.5 to 1 ug was reverse transcribed using random hexamers. TCRdb ran MiXCR on the immunoSEQ multiplex PCR reads and lists one entry per CDR3 protein. Here the sample spans tens of thousands of distinct CDR3 sequences, approximately 94% being singletons. Sequencing was performed on CD8+ T cells from PBMCs. The origin of the receptors is a human donor with multiple sclerosis.

This clonotype was seen only once. This chain uses TRBV7-9 with TRBJ2-5, with D perhaps matching TRBD1 (6 bases). V shed 3 bases and J shed 1 base, with 9 bases lying between them. CDR1 is SEHNR and CDR2 is FQNEAQ in the germline V gene (reference sequence). This CDR3 has 14 residues. CDR3 region: CASSFQDSQETQYF. The CDR3 bases are TGTGCCAGCAGCTTCCAGGACAGCCAAGAGACCCAGTACTTC.

The count of this clonotype is one. The chain combines TRBV29-1 with TRBJ1-1, with D perhaps matching TRBD1 (6 bases). The V end was cut by 4 bases, the J end by 4 bases, with 13 bases between. This CDR3 has 13 residues. Germline V gene data show CDR1 as SQVTM and CDR2 as ANQGSEA. CDR3 DNA: TGCAGCGTTGGTTACCGGGGGCCCACTGAAGCTTTCTTT. It translates to CSVGYRGPTEAFF.

The chain couples TRBV19 to TRBJ2-6; no firm D call. The CDR3 runs to 15 residues. The V gene lost 6 bases and the J gene lost 0 bases, with 9 bases spanning the gap. Germline lookup yields CDR1 LNHDA and CDR2 SQIVND (reference sequence). CDR3 protein: CASRGKGSGANVLTF. CDR3 DNA sequence: TGTGCCAGTAGGGGGAAGGGCTCTGGGGCCAACGTCCTGACTTTC. The full variable domain, its missing parts supplied by reference TRBV19 and TRBJ2-6, is DGGITQSPKYLFRKEGQNVTLSCEQNLNHDAMYWYRQDPGQGLRLIYYSQIVNDFQKGDIAEGYSVSREKKESFPLTVTSAQKNPTAFYLCASRGKGSGANVLTFGAGSRLTVL.

This sequence joins TRBV29-1 and TRBJ2-1; perhaps TRBD2 as D (5 bases). The CDR3 has 15 amino acids. Per germline, CDR1 SQVTM and CDR2 ANQGSEA. Trimming stripped 1 base from V and 0 bases from J, with 10 bases between. The CDR3 reads CSVEGGPSSYNEQFF. The CDR3 DNA is TGCAGCGTTGAAGGCGGGCCTAGCTCCTACAATGAGCAGTTCTTC.

The chain joins TRBV2 to TRBJ1-5, with D perhaps matching TRBD1 (6 bases). V was clipped by 3 bases and J by 6 bases, with 6 bases between them. This CDR3 spans 12 amino acids. From germline, CDR1 is SNHLY and CDR2 FYNNEI. CDR3 DNA sequence: TGTGCCAGCAGTGAGGGGGCTCAGCCCCAGCATTTT. Translation: CASSEGAQPQHF.

As concerns this clonotype: The CDR3 carries no conserved terminal phenylalanine or tryptophan, so it likely arises from a read error. This chain connects TRBV19 to TRBJ1-6; the match to TRBD1 covers 11 bases. CDR1 LNHDA and CDR2 SQIVND come from the germline V gene (reference sequence). This CDR3 spans 16 amino acids. The trim removed 3 bases at V and 7 bases at J, leaving 5 bases unmatched. The CDR3 sequence: CASSMYRTGGNSPLHI. The CDR3 DNA reads TGTGCCAGTAGTATGTATAGGACAGGGGGCAATTCACCCCTCCACATT.

The rearrangement uses TRBV12-3 or TRBV12-4 and TRBJ1-2; a possible D gene is TRBD1 (5 bases). V lost 2 bases to trimming and J lost 6 bases, with 10 bases between them. The CDR3 length is 13 residues. For the CDR3, the DNA is TGTGCCAGCAGTTTATCCCAGGGCCATGGCTACACCTTC. It is translated as CASSLSQGHGYTF.

The chain uses TRBV13 and TRBJ2-7; no clear D. The CDR3 is made up of 13 amino acids. V shed 5 bases and J shed 3 bases, with 11 bases lying between them. Germline V lookup: CDR1 PRHDT, CDR2 FYEKMQ (reference sequence). This chain's CDR3 is CASSPRSGYEQYF. The CDR3 coding sequence is TGTGCCAGCAGCCCAAGGTCGGGCTACGAGCAGTACTTC.

The chain uses TRBV9 and TRBJ2-1; D possibly corresponds to TRBD1 (6 bases). Trimming pared 0 bases from V and 0 bases from J, leaving 10 bases between. The CDR3 consists of 16 residues. Germline V gives CDR1 SGDLS, CDR2 YYNGEE. CDR3 sequence: CASSVAKQGSYNEQFF. The CDR3 DNA sequence: TGTGCCAGCAGCGTAGCTAAACAGGGCTCCTACAATGAGCAGTTCTTC.

J is TRBJ1-1 and V is TRBV11-2, with D unresolved. This CDR3 comprises 12 residues. CDR1 is SGHAT and CDR2 is FQNNGV in the germline V gene. V lost 5 bases to trimming and J lost 0 bases, with 4 bases between them. The CDR3 loop is CASSKMNTEAFF. The CDR3 DNA is TGTGCCAGCAGCAAAATGAACACTGAAGCTTTCTTT. Drawing the rest from reference TRBV11-2 and TRBJ1-1, the complete variable domain is EAGVAQSPRYKIIEKRQSVAFWCNPISGHATLYWYQQILGQGPKLLIQFQNNGVVDDSQLPKDRFSAERLKGVDSTLKIQPAKLEDSAVYLCASSKMNTEAFFGQGTRLTVV.

The chain joins TRBV6-5 to TRBJ2-6, with D unclear. With 2 bases removed from V and 0 bases from J, the gap between germline ends came to 5 bases. Germline assignment: CDR1 MNHEY and CDR2 SVGAGI. The CDR3 has 15 residues. The chain's CDR3 is CASSYDPSGANVLTF. The DNA of the CDR3 is TGTGCCAGCAGTTACGACCCCTCTGGGGCCAACGTCCTGACTTTC.

The chain couples TRBV11-2 to TRBJ2-1, with 9 positions matching TRBD1. With V trimmed by 2 bases and J by 4 bases, 12 bases remained unmatched. This CDR3 has 18 amino acids. The V gene's germline CDR1 is SGHAT and CDR2 FQNNGV. CDR3 nucleotides: TGTGCCAGCAGCTTAAGGAGGGACAGGACAGGGGCTTACAATGAGCAGTTCTTC. This translates into CASSLRRDRTGAYNEQFF.

The chain combines TRBV7-8 with TRBJ2-3; D might be TRBD2 (5 bases). The CDR3 covers 14 residues. V was pared by 5 bases and J by 0 bases, with 9 bases between. Germline CDR1 reads SGHVS; CDR2 reads FQNEAQ. CDR3: CASSPAGSTDTQYF. In nucleotides, the CDR3 is TGTGCCAGCAGCCCTGCGGGTAGCACAGATACGCAGTATTTT.

The V call is TRBV3-1, the J call TRBJ2-2; perhaps TRBD2 as D (5 bases). V was shortened by 3 bases and J by 5 bases, with 10 bases between the two germline ends. The CDR3 runs 14 residues. Germline CDR1 reads LGHDT; CDR2 reads YNNKEL (reference sequence). CDR3 nucleotides: TGTGCCAGCAGCCACCCCCCGGGGACCGGGGAGCTGTTTTTT. Amino acid sequence: CASSHPPGTGELFF.

The chain carries TRBV30 and TRBJ1-1, with TRBD1 as a possible D gene (5 bases). The V end lost 0 bases, the J end lost 5 bases, and 10 bases lay between the germline ends. This CDR3 has 13 residues. Germline values: CDR1 GTSNPN, CDR2 SVGIG (reference sequence). The CDR3 nucleotides are TGTGCCTGGAGTGTACACGGGGGAACTGAAGCTTTCTTT. Its translation: CAWSVHGGTEAFF.

The chain has TRBV7-3 and TRBJ2-1, with 9 bases identical to TRBD2. After removal of 1 base from V and 6 bases from J, the junction contained 4 bases not matched to a gene. The CDR3 is made up of 15 amino acids. Germline V gene lookup returns CDR1 SGHTA and CDR2 FQGTGA. CDR3 DNA sequence: TGTGCCAGCAGCTTAATTGGAGCGGGGGGCAATGAGCAGTTCTTC. This translates into CASSLIGAGGNEQFF.

CDR3 DNA: TGTGCCAGTAGTATAGCTGAGACAGACTCCTACGAGCAGTACTTC. Encoded protein: CASSIAETDSYEQYF. The chain carries TRBV19 and TRBJ2-7; TRBD1 is a possible D gene (5 bases). Between the trimmed V and J ends, which lost 1 base and 0 bases, there was a span of 10 bases. Per germline, CDR1 LNHDA and CDR2 SQIVND (reference sequence). CDR3 length equals 15 residues. Supplemented by reference TRBV19 and TRBJ2-7, the full variable domain reads DGGITQSPKYLFRKEGQNVTLSCEQNLNHDAMYWYRQDPGQGLRLIYYSQIVNDFQKGDIAEGYSVSREKKESFPLTVTSAQKNPTAFYLCASSIAETDSYEQYFGPGTRLTVT.

This chain connects TRBV4-3 to TRBJ1-5; TRBD1 might be the D (5 bases). Per germline, CDR1 LGHNA and CDR2 YSLEER. V shed 5 bases and J shed 1 base, with 12 bases lying between them. This CDR3 region has 15 residues. The CDR3 nucleotides read TGCGCCAGCAGCGTGGCGACAGAGAGCAATCAGCCCCAGCATTTT. It specifies CASSVATESNQPQHF.

The chain couples TRBV6-2 or TRBV6-3 to TRBJ2-3; D is uncertain. This CDR3 comprises 11 residues. Trimming took off 8 bases at V and 6 bases at J, with 9 bases between the two ends. From germline, CDR1 is MNHEY and CDR2 SVGEGT. Here the CDR3 reads CASGGQDTQYF. In DNA form, the CDR3 reads TGTGCCAGCGGCGGCCAGGATACGCAGTATTTT.

This chain links TRBV29-1 with TRBJ1-1, with unresolved D. The V gene lost 2 bases and the J gene lost 3 bases, with 10 bases spanning the gap. Germline-derived CDR1 and CDR2 are SQVTM and ANQGSEA. This CDR3 has 13 residues. The CDR3 here is CSVESGRHTEAFF. Here the CDR3 DNA reads TGCAGCGTTGAAAGTGGGAGGCACACTGAAGCTTTCTTT.